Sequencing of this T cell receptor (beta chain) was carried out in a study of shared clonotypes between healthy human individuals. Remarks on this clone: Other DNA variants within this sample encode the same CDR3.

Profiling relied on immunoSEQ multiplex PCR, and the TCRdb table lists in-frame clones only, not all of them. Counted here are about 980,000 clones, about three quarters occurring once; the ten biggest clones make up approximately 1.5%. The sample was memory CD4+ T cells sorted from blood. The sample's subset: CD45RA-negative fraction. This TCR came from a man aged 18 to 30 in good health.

The CDR3 loop is CASSLLAGSYNEQFF. The CDR3 bases are TGTGCCAGCAGTTTACTAGCGGGGTCTTACAATGAGCAGTTCTTC. The chain employs TRBV2 and TRBJ2-1; 10 bases match TRBD2. This CDR3 contains 15 residues. From germline, CDR1 is SNHLY and CDR2 FYNNEI. Unmatched junction bases numbered 5, after V lost 5 bases and J lost 4 bases.